A single T cell receptor (beta chain) is shown here with its context. The CDR3 loop spans 15 amino acids. Germline CDR1 reads KGHSH; CDR2 reads LQKENI. The J segment lost 5 bases and the V segment lost 5 bases, leaving 7 bases of the junction unmatched. The entry originates in a study of cytomegalovirus exposure and HLA in healthy donors. For the study at large: The 120 or so validation repertoires used a platform that matched the one used for the approximately 610 first-cohort repertoires, as a later analysis reported.

Profiling relied on immunoSEQ multiplex PCR, and the TCRdb table lists in-frame clones only, not all of them. This sample has around 250,000 clones; around 90% occur once, and the top ten carry less than 0.4%. The TCR was taken from a woman between 18 and 29 years old in good health and CMV-seronegative. This chain joins TRBV18 and TRBJ1-5, with TRBD1 matching 9 bases. Sequencing was done on a sample of PBMCs. CDR3: CASSKGQGGDQPQHF. The CDR3 DNA follows: TGTGCCAGCTCAAAGGGACAGGGCGGCGATCAGCCCCAGCATTTT.